This T cell receptor beta chain was captured by sequencing in a study of vaccination and CD4 T cells after COVID-19. The wider study: Cultures designated as controls were supplied with a CEFX pool, an HIV-1 Nef pool, or no peptide.

Details on this clonotype: Its specificity is not known. One junction end does not reproduce the germline sequence, and a read error may be involved.

Looked up from germline, CDR1 is GTSNPN and CDR2 is SVGIG (reference sequence). The CDR3 loop spans 14 amino acids. With the Oncomine TCR Beta short-read assay, DNA from cultured CD4+ T cells was sequenced. In TCRdb, the PCR reads were re-called with MiXCR into one record per CDR3 protein. Among 10,000 to 13,000 distinct CDR3 sequences listed, around 60% were seen once. Treatment in this sample: approximately nine-day PBMC culture with coronavirus spike peptide pools or control peptides (ViraFEST assay). Sequenced material: CD4+ T cells from blood, cultured in vitro. The chain combines TRBV30 with TRBJ2-2; 9 nucleotides align to TRBD2. The receptor was derived from a human donor who had recovered from COVID-19. The CDR3 bases are TGTGCCTGGGCGGGGGGGCTTAACACCAGGGAGCTGTTTTTT. Amino acids: CAWAGGLNTRELFF. Variable domain in full (rest from reference TRBV30 and TRBJ2-2): SQTIHQWPATLVQPVGSPLSLECTVEGTSNPNLYWYRQAAGRGLQLLFYSVGIGQISSEVPQNLSASRPQDRQFILSSKKLLLSDSGFYLCAWAGGLNTRELFFGEGSRLTVL.